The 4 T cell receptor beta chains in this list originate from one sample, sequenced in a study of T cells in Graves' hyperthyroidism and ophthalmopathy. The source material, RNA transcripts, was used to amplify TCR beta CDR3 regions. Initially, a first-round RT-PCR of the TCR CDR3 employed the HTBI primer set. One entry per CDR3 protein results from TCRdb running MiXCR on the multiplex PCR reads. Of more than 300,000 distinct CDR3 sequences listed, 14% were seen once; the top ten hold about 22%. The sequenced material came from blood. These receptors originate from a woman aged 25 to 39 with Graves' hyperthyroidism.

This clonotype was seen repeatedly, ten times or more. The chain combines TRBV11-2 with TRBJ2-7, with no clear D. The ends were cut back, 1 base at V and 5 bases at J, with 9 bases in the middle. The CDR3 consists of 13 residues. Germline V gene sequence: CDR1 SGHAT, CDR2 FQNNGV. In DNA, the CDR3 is TGTGCCAGCAGCTTAGCGATAGACCACGAGCAGTACTTC. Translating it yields CASSLAIDHEQYF. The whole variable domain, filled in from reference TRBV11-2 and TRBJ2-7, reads EAGVAQSPRYKIIEKRQSVAFWCNPISGHATLYWYQQILGQGPKLLIQFQNNGVVDDSQLPKDRFSAERLKGVDSTLKIQPAKLEDSAVYLCASSLAIDHEQYFGPGTRLTVT.

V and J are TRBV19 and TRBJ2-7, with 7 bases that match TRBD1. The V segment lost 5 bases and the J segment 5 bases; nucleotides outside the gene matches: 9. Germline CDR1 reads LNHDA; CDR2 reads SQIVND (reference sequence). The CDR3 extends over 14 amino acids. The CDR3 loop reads CASSPHRGSDEQYF. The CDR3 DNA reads TGTGCCAGTAGTCCTCACAGGGGCTCGGACGAGCAGTACTTC. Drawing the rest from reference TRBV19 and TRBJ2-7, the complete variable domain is DGGITQSPKYLFRKEGQNVTLSCEQNLNHDAMYWYRQDPGQGLRLIYYSQIVNDFQKGDIAEGYSVSREKKESFPLTVTSAQKNPTAFYLCASSPHRGSDEQYFGPGTRLTVT.

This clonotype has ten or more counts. The CDR3, as DNA: TGCAGTGCAGTAACCGGGACAGGAACTTATAATTCACCCCTCCACTTT. Translating it yields CSAVTGTGTYNSPLHF. This rearrangement joins TRBV20-1 to TRBJ1-6; 8 nucleotides agree with TRBD1. The junction had 11 bases not matched to a gene; V was cut back by 6 bases and J by 4 bases. Germline values: CDR1 DFQATT, CDR2 SNEGSKA (reference sequence). The CDR3 loop spans 16 amino acids.

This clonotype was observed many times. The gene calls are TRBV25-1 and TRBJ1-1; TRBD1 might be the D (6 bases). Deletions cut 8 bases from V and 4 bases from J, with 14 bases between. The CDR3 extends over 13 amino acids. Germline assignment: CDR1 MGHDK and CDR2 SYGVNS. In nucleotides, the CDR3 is TGTGCCAGCCAGGGGTTTGGGGTCACTGAAGCTTTCTTT. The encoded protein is CASQGFGVTEAFF.